The 8 T cell receptor beta chains below all came from one sample that was sequenced in a study of shared clonotypes between healthy human individuals. This table comes from immunoSEQ multiplex PCR, and its TCRdb copy is limited to in-frame clones, with some not included. The table records under 2,500,000 clones, 90% to 96% of them present only once. Sequenced: naive CD4+ T cells sorted from blood. As for subset: CD45RA+ positively selected. These receptors came from a man younger than 35 in good health.

The chain joins TRBV11-3 to TRBJ2-3; D is unclear. CDR3 length equals 13 residues. Trimming removed 5 bases at V and 2 bases at J, with 8 bases between. Germline CDR1 reads SGHNT; CDR2 reads YENEEA. In DNA form, the CDR3 reads TGTGCCAGCAGCCTAGGGTTCACAGATACGCAGTATTTT. Its translation is CASSLGFTDTQYF.

The chain has TRBV11-2 and TRBJ2-7; possible D gene TRBD1, 6 bases. Germline values: CDR1 SGHAT, CDR2 FQNNGV. The CDR3 spans 14 residues. Trimming left V 1 base short and J 4 bases short, with 11 bases between. CDR3 in DNA: TGTGCCAGCAGCTTAGCCGATACAGGGTACGAGCAGTACTTC. As protein: CASSLADTGYEQYF.

V and J are TRBV6-5 and TRBJ2-7, with TRBD1 identical over 12 bases. The CDR3 has 14 residues. CDR1 and CDR2 (germline): MNHEY, SVGAGI. Losses at the gene ends were 6 bases for V and 2 bases for J; bases not matched to a gene: 2. Here the CDR3 reads CASRGTGGPYEQYF. In DNA form, the CDR3 reads TGTGCCAGCAGGGGGACAGGGGGCCCCTACGAGCAGTACTTC.

This clone was detected once. This chain connects TRBV6-5 to TRBJ2-2; no clear D. Trimming pared 6 bases from V and 0 bases from J, leaving 8 bases between. The CDR3 sequence is 14 residues long. Germline V gene data show CDR1 as MNHEY and CDR2 as SVGAGI. The CDR3 loop is CASRRIANTGELFF. CDR3 DNA: TGTGCCAGCAGGCGGATCGCGAACACCGGGGAGCTGTTTTTT.

Details on this clone: Other DNA sequences in the same sample also yield this CDR3. The chain employs TRBV11-2 and TRBJ2-7; perhaps TRBD1 as D (5 bases). Germline V gene sequence: CDR1 SGHAT, CDR2 FQNNGV. The CDR3 runs 12 residues. Trimming shortened V by 2 bases and J by 3 bases, and 5 bases separated the two germline ends. CDR3 sequence reads: CASSLRGYEQYF. CDR3 in DNA: TGTGCCAGCAGCTTAAGGGGCTACGAGCAGTACTTC.

This rearrangement joins TRBV11-2 to TRBJ2-7, with 8 bases that match TRBD2. The CDR3 spans 13 residues. Germline CDR1 SGHAT, CDR2 FQNNGV. V shed 7 bases, J shed 2 bases, and the junction held 4 bases outside the gene matches. In nucleotides, the CDR3 is TGTGCCAGCACCCCGGGAGGGCCCTACGAGCAGTACTTC. It encodes CASTPGGPYEQYF.

The chain combines TRBV6-5 with TRBJ1-5, with D possibly being TRBD1 (6 bases). Between the trimmed V and J ends, which lost 6 bases and 3 bases, there was a span of 9 bases. Germline-derived CDR1 and CDR2 are MNHEY and SVGAGI. The CDR3 contains 13 residues. This CDR3 reads CASRWDNNQPQHF. Here the CDR3 DNA reads TGTGCCAGCAGATGGGACAACAATCAGCCCCAGCATTTT.

This clone was detected once. The J gene is TRBJ1-4, the V gene TRBV28; D call uncertain. Per germline, CDR1 MDHEN and CDR2 SYDVKM. V lost 5 bases to trimming and J lost 7 bases, with 8 bases between them. This CDR3 region has 12 residues. The CDR3 DNA reads as TGTGCCAGCAGTCCTCCTTTTGAAAAACTGTTTTTT. Translation: CASSPPFEKLFF.